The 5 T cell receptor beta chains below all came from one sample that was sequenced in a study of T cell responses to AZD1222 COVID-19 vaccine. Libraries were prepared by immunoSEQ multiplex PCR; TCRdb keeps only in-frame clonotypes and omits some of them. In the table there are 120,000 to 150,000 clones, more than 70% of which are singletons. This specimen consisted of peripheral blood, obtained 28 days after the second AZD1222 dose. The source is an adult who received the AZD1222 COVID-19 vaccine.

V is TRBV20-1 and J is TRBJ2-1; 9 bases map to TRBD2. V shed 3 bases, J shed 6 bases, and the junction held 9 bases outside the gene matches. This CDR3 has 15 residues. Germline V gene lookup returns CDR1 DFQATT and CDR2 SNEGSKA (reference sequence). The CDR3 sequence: CSASYAGGGGNEQFF. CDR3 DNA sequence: TGCAGTGCTAGTTACGCGGGAGGGGGGGGCAATGAGCAGTTCTTC.

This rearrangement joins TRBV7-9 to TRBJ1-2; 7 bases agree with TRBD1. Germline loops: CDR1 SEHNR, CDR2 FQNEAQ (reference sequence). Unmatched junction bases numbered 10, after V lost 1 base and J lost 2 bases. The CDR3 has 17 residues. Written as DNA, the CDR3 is TGTGCCAGCAGCTTAGTCGCAGGGGGTCCCTCCAACTATGGCTACACCTTC. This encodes CASSLVAGGPSNYGYTF.

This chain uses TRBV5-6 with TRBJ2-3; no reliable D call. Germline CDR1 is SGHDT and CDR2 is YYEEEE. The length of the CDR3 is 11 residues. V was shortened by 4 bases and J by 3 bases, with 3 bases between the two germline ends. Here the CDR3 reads CASSQTDTQYF. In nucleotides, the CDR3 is TGTGCCAGCAGCCAAACAGATACGCAGTATTTT.

The DNA of the CDR3 is TGCGCCAGCAGCGGCGGGACTAGCGGGAGAAGAACGCAGTATTTT. It translates to CASSGGTSGRRTQYF. This sequence joins TRBV4-3 and TRBJ2-3, with 14 nucleotides matching TRBD2. Germline loops: CDR1 LGHNA, CDR2 YSLEER. The CDR3 consists of 15 residues. Germline trimming cut 5 bases from V and 9 bases from J; bases unmatched to any gene: 7.

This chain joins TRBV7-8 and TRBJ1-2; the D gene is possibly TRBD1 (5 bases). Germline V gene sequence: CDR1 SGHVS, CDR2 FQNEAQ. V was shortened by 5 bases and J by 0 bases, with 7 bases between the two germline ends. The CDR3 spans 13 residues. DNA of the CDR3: TGTGCCAGCAGCCCGACAGCTAACTATGGCTACACCTTC. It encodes CASSPTANYGYTF.